These 19 T cell receptor beta chains were sequenced from one sample in a study of T cells in Graves' hyperthyroidism and ophthalmopathy. Template material for amplifying TCR beta CDR3 regions consisted of RNA transcripts. The study used the HTBI primer set for a first-round RT-PCR of the TCR CDR3. TCRdb re-called the multiplex PCR reads through MiXCR, storing one row per CDR3 protein. The sample holds a few hundred thousand distinct CDR3 sequences, around 46% seen once. The sequenced material came from peripheral blood or thyroid tissue (not recorded which). The receptors come from a woman younger than 35 with Graves' hyperthyroidism.

This clonotype was recorded at least ten times. This rearrangement joins TRBV7-2 to TRBJ1-5; D might be TRBD1 (6 bases). Trimming stripped 5 bases from V and 6 bases from J, with 11 bases between. Germline V CDR1 and CDR2: SGHTA, FQGNSA. The CDR3 is made up of 13 amino acids. CDR3 nucleotide sequence: TGTGCCAGCAGCATACAGGGTAGTCAGCCCCAGCATTTT. This sequence encodes CASSIQGSQPQHF.

The rearrangement uses TRBV5-1 and TRBJ1-5; D unresolved. V lost 4 bases and J 14 bases, leaving 22 bases between the germline ends. CDR1 and CDR2 (germline): SGHRS, YFSETQ. This CDR3 region has 14 residues. In DNA, the CDR3 is TGCGCCAGCAGCCTGCTAGCGGGAGTTCACAATGAGCATTTT. The encoded protein is CASSLLAGVHNEHF. The whole variable domain, filled in from reference TRBV5-1 and TRBJ1-5, reads KAGVTQTPRYLIKTRGQQVTLSCSPISGHRSVSWYQQTPGQGLQFLFEYFSETQRNKGNFPGRFSGRQFSNSRSEMNVSTLELGDSALYLCASSLLAGVHNEHFGDGTRLSIL.

This clonotype has ten or more counts. The CDR3 DNA reads TGTGCCACCAGCAGAGATTTAACAGGGGCCAACGAGCAGTACTTC. This encodes CATSRDLTGANEQYF. The chain links TRBV15 to TRBJ2-7; TRBD1 agrees at 7 bases. Trimming removed 0 bases from V and 5 bases from J; junction bases left unmatched: 7. Germline-derived CDR1 and CDR2 are LNHNV and YYDKDF (reference sequence). This CDR3 is 15 amino acids long.

This clonotype was found a few times. The J gene is TRBJ1-5, the V gene TRBV20-1; TRBD1 might be the D (5 bases). CDR1 and CDR2 (germline): DFQATT, SNEGSKA (reference sequence). CDR3 length: 14 residues. V was cut by 3 bases and J by 2 bases, with 11 bases left in between. This CDR3 is CSARNRRGNQPQHF. In DNA form, the CDR3 reads TGCAGTGCTAGGAACAGGAGAGGCAATCAGCCCCAGCATTTT.

The rearrangement joins TRBV12-3 or TRBV12-4 to TRBJ2-7; D might be TRBD2 (5 bases). With 5 bases removed from V and 3 bases from J, the gap between germline ends came to 11 bases. The CDR3 has 13 residues. The CDR3 coding sequence is TGTGCCAGCAGTCCCGGGGATGACTACGAGCAGTACTTC. Its translation: CASSPGDDYEQYF.

This clonotype showed up many times. V usage is TRBV9 and J usage is TRBJ1-2; 7 bases are shared with TRBD1. Germline lookup yields CDR1 SGDLS and CDR2 YYNGEE. The ends lost 0 bases at V and 4 bases at J; junction bases unmatched: 6. The CDR3 contains 15 residues. CDR3 in DNA: TGTGCCAGCAGCGTAGACGGTCAGGGGGTCTATGGCTACACCTTC. The encoded protein is CASSVDGQGVYGYTF.

This chain joins TRBV20-1 and TRBJ1-1; D gene uncertain. The germline V gene has CDR1 DFQATT and CDR2 SNEGSKA (reference sequence). The CDR3 is 13 amino acids. V was clipped by 5 bases and J by 1 base, with 11 bases between them. In DNA, the CDR3 is TGCAGTGCTGGGAGGGTAACGAACACTGAAGCTTTCTTT. Translation: CSAGRVTNTEAFF.

CDR3 loop: CSVRQGPNTEAFF. The CDR3 nucleotides read TGCAGCGTTAGACAGGGGCCTAACACTGAAGCTTTCTTT. The V call is TRBV29-1, the J call TRBJ1-1; 8 bases fit TRBD1. The CDR3 runs to 13 residues. V was pared by 5 bases and J by 2 bases, with 4 bases of the junction left unmatched. Germline V gene sequence: CDR1 SQVTM, CDR2 ANQGSEA.

This clonotype came up once. The V and J genes are TRBV29-1 and TRBJ1-3; 11 nucleotides agree with TRBD1. The DNA end is more similar to TRBJ2-3, so the J call may be wrong. Germline CDR1 SQVTM, CDR2 ANQGSEA. CDR3 length: 19 residues. The CDR3 nucleotides are TGCAGCGTGGAGCAGGGACAGGGGGAAATATGGTCAAGCACAGATACGCAGTATTTT. It translates to CSVEQGQGEIWSSTDTQYF.

This clonotype came up a few times. This chain joins TRBV3-1 and TRBJ2-7; 11 bases fit TRBD2. Germline V gene lookup returns CDR1 LGHDT and CDR2 YNNKEL (reference sequence). V was clipped by 5 bases and J by 3 bases; unmatched bases: 9. This CDR3 spans 16 amino acids. The CDR3 spells CASSLIASGRSYEQYF. In nucleotides, the CDR3 is TGTGCCAGCAGCTTGATCGCTAGCGGGAGGAGCTACGAGCAGTACTTC.

The chain carries TRBV14 and TRBJ2-3; 10 bases align to TRBD1. Unmatched junction bases numbered 8, after V lost 5 bases and J lost 6 bases. The CDR3 sequence is 15 residues long. Germline CDR1 reads SGHDN; CDR2 reads FVKESK. CDR3 in amino acids: CASSLRQGAADTQYF. DNA of the CDR3: TGTGCCAGCAGCTTAAGACAGGGGGCGGCTGATACGCAGTATTTT.

This clonotype was recorded many times. The V and J genes are TRBV4-2 and TRBJ2-5; 9 positions match TRBD2. The V gene's germline CDR1 is LGHNA and CDR2 YNFKEQ. The CDR3 has 17 amino acids. Trimming at V came to 4 bases and at J to 1 base, leaving 10 bases not matched to a gene. The CDR3 loop reads CASSLLGAGGFQETQYF. The DNA for the CDR3 is TGTGCCAGCAGCCTCCTCGGAGCGGGAGGATTCCAAGAGACCCAGTACTTC.

The chain is built from TRBV7-9 and TRBJ1-2; perhaps TRBD1 as D (6 bases). V lost 8 bases to trimming and J lost 2 bases, with 18 bases between them. Germline V CDR1 and CDR2: SEHNR, FQNEAQ (reference sequence). The length of the CDR3 is 15 residues. In nucleotides, the CDR3 is TGTGCCAGCTACGGGCAGGGGCGGGAAAACTATGGCTACACCTTC. Its translation is CASYGQGRENYGYTF.

The chain carries TRBV4-2 and TRBJ1-2; 7 bases map to TRBD1. CDR3 length: 16 residues. V lost 0 bases, J lost 5 bases, and 9 bases stayed unmatched. Germline CDR1 and CDR2: LGHNA and YNFKEQ. Here the CDR3 reads CASSQEGTGAGYGYTF. The CDR3 coding sequence is TGTGCCAGCAGCCAAGAGGGAACAGGGGCGGGGTATGGCTACACCTTC.

V gene TRBV24-1 combines with J gene TRBJ2-5; 9 positions agree with TRBD2. The CDR3 has 14 amino acids. Per germline, CDR1 KGHDR and CDR2 SFDVKD. Trimming removed 9 bases from V and 4 bases from J; junction bases left unmatched: 8. The CDR3 loop reads CATLKAGGRETQYF. As DNA, the CDR3 is TGTGCCACCCTTAAAGCGGGAGGCCGAGAGACCCAGTACTTC.

This clonotype was seen at least ten times. The rearrangement uses TRBV5-1 and TRBJ1-1; a weak D match, TRBD1 (5 bases). V lost 7 bases and J 0 bases, leaving 10 bases between the germline ends. The CDR3 loop spans 13 amino acids. Looked up from germline, CDR1 is SGHRS and CDR2 is YFSETQ. The CDR3 loop reads CASHGGVNTEAFF. Written as DNA, the CDR3 is TGCGCCAGCCACGGGGGGGTGAACACTGAAGCTTTCTTT.

In this sample, this clonotype turned up many times. The rearrangement uses TRBV7-9 and TRBJ1-3; D unresolved. The CDR3 is 16 residues long. The germline V gene encodes CDR1 SEHNR and CDR2 FQNEAQ (reference sequence). V shed 6 bases and J shed 7 bases, with 22 bases lying between them. CDR3 sequence (DNA): TGTGCCAGCAGGGCCGGACCGACACGGCAACGGAACACCATATATTTT. It specifies CASRAGPTRQRNTIYF.

The J gene is TRBJ2-7, the V gene TRBV20-1, with D tentatively TRBD2 (6 bases). This CDR3 has 14 amino acids. V dropped 2 bases and J dropped 7 bases, with 18 bases sitting between them. The germline V gene has CDR1 DFQATT and CDR2 SNEGSKA (reference sequence). The CDR3 sequence is CSARMTSRGSEQYF. CDR3 coding DNA: TGCAGTGCTAGAATGACTAGTAGAGGAAGTGAGCAGTACTTC.

This clonotype was counted at least ten times. J is TRBJ2-7 and V is TRBV5-1, with 11 bases fitting TRBD2. V was clipped by 4 bases and J by 4 bases; unmatched bases: 7. The CDR3 covers 15 residues. Looked up from germline, CDR1 is SGHRS and CDR2 is YFSETQ. The CDR3 loop reads CASSIVAGGPYEQYF. CDR3 coding DNA: TGCGCCAGCAGCATCGTAGCGGGAGGGCCGTACGAGCAGTACTTC. The variable domain in full, completed from reference TRBV5-1 and TRBJ2-7, reads KAGVTQTPRYLIKTRGQQVTLSCSPISGHRSVSWYQQTPGQGLQFLFEYFSETQRNKGNFPGRFSGRQFSNSRSEMNVSTLELGDSALYLCASSIVAGGPYEQYFGPGTRLTVT.